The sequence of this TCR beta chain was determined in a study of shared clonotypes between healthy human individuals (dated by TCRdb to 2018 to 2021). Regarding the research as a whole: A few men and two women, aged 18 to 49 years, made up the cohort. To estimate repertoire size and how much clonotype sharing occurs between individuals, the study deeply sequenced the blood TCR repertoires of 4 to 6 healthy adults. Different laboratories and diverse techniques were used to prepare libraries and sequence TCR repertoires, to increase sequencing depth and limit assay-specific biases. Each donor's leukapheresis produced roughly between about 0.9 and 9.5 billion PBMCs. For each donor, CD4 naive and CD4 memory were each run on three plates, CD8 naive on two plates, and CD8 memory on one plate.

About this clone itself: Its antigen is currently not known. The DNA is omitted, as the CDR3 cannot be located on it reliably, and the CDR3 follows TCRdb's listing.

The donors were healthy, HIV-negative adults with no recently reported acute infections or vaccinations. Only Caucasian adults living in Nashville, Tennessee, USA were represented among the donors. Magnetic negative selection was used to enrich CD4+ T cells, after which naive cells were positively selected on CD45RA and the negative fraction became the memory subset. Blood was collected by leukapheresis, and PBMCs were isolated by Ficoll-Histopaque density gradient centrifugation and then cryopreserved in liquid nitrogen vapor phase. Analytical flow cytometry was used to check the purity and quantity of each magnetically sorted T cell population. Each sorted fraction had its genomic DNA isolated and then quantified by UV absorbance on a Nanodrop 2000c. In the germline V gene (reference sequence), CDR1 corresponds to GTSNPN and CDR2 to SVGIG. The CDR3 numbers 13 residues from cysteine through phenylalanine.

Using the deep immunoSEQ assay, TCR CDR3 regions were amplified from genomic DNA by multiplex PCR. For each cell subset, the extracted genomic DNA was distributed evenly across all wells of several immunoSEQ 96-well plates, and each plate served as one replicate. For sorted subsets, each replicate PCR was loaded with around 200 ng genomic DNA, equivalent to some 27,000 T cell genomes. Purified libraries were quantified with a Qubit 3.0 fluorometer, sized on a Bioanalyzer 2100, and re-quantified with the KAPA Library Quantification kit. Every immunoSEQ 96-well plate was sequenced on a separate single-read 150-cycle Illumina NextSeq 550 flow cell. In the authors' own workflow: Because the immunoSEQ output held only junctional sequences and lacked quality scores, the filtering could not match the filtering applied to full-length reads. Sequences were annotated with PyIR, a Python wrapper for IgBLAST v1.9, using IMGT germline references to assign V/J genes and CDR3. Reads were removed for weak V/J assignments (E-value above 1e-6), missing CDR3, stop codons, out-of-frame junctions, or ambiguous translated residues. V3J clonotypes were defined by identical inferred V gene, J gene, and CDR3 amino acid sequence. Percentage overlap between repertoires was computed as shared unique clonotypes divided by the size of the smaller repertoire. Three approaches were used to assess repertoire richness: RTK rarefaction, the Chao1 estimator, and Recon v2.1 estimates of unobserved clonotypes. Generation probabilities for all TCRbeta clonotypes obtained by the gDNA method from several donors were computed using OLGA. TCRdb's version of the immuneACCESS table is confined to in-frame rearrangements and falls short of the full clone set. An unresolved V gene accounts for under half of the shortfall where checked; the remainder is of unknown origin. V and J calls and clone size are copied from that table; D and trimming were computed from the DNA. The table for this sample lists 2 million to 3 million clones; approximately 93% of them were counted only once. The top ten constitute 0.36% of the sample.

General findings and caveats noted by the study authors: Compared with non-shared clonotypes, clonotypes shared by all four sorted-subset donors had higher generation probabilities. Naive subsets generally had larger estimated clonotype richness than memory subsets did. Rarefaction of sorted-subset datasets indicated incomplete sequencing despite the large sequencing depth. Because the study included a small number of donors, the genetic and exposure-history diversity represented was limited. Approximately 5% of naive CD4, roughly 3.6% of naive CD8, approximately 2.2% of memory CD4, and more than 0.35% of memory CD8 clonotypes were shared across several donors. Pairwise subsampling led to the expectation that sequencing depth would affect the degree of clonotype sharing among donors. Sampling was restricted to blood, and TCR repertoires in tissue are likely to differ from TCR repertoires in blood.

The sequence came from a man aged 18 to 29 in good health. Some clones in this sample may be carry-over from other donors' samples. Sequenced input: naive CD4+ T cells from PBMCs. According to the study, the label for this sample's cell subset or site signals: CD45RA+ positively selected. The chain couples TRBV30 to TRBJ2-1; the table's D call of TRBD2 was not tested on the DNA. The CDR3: CAWSEDFGNEQFF.